These 12 T cell receptor beta chains share one sample of origin, sequenced in a study of shared clonotypes between healthy human individuals. Positively selected for CCR7, the CD45RO-negative cells used as naive CD8 cells excluded terminally differentiated effector memory CD45RA+ cells. Method: immunoSEQ multiplex PCR; TCRdb's copy keeps in-frame clones and lacks some. The sample lists about 580,000 clones, 95% to 98% seen once, with less than 0.35% in the top ten. Sequencing was performed on naive CD8+ T cells sorted from blood. The receptors here all came from a man aged 25 to 45 in good health.

V usage is TRBV5-1 and J usage is TRBJ1-2; no clear D gene. CDR3 length: 16 residues. The V gene lost 0 bases and the J gene lost 2 bases, with 14 bases spanning the gap. Looked up from germline, CDR1 is SGHRS and CDR2 is YFSETQ. CDR3 nucleotide sequence: TGCGCCAGCAGCTTGGCATCACAGAGGGTGAACTATGGCTACACCTTC. It is translated as CASSLASQRVNYGYTF. Looking up the rest from reference TRBV5-1 and TRBJ1-2 gives the full variable domain: KAGVTQTPRYLIKTRGQQVTLSCSPISGHRSVSWYQQTPGQGLQFLFEYFSETQRNKGNFPGRFSGRQFSNSRSEMNVSTLELGDSALYLCASSLASQRVNYGYTFGSGTRLTVV.

The chain recombines TRBV9 with TRBJ2-7; 13 bases are shared with TRBD2. Germline V gene sequence: CDR1 SGDLS, CDR2 YYNGEE. The CDR3 extends over 15 amino acids. The junction had 8 bases not matched to a gene; V was cut back by 4 bases and J by 7 bases. The CDR3 reads CASSPRTSGSLEQYF. CDR3 sequence (DNA): TGTGCCAGCAGCCCCCGGACTAGCGGGAGTTTGGAGCAGTACTTC.

The chain recombines TRBV5-1 with TRBJ2-7; TRBD1 agrees at 7 bases. With V trimmed by 4 bases and J by 0 bases, 7 bases remained unmatched. CDR1 and CDR2 from the germline V gene are SGHRS and YFSETQ. There are 15 residues in the CDR3. CDR3 residues: CASSPHRDSSYEQYF. Written as DNA, the CDR3 is TGCGCCAGCAGCCCCCACCGGGACAGCTCCTACGAGCAGTACTTC. Together with reference TRBV5-1 and TRBJ2-7, the CDR3 gives the full variable domain: KAGVTQTPRYLIKTRGQQVTLSCSPISGHRSVSWYQQTPGQGLQFLFEYFSETQRNKGNFPGRFSGRQFSNSRSEMNVSTLELGDSALYLCASSPHRDSSYEQYFGPGTRLTVT.

The chain has TRBV2 and TRBJ2-1; weak D call: TRBD2 (6 bases). Germline CDR1 is SNHLY and CDR2 is FYNNEI. The length of the CDR3 is 13 residues. V was clipped by 7 bases and J by 8 bases, with 15 bases between them. CDR3 loop: CASTGTVIDEQFF. The DNA for the CDR3 is TGTGCCAGCACCGGGACTGTAATTGATGAGCAGTTCTTC.

The chain employs TRBV28 and TRBJ1-5; D is undetermined. Germline CDR1 and CDR2: MDHEN and SYDVKM. This CDR3 comprises 16 residues. Between the trimmed V and J ends, which lost 2 bases and 5 bases, there was a span of 16 bases. CDR3 bases: TGTGCCAGCAGTTTACAATGGGCAGGTGTGCATCAGCCCCAGCATTTT. This encodes CASSLQWAGVHQPQHF.

The chain links TRBV6-1 to TRBJ2-1; D is ambiguous. With 3 bases removed from V and 0 bases from J, the gap between germline ends came to 12 bases. Germline V lookup: CDR1 MNHNS, CDR2 SASEGT. This CDR3 has 16 residues. CDR3: CASSEADFSSYNEQFF. The CDR3 region has the DNA TGTGCCAGCAGTGAGGCCGACTTCAGCTCCTACAATGAGCAGTTCTTC.

This clone was seen just once. The rearrangement uses TRBV7-9 and TRBJ2-5; D might be TRBD1 (6 bases). The germline V gene encodes CDR1 SEHNR and CDR2 FQNEAQ (reference sequence). Trimming left V 1 base short and J 7 bases short, with 16 bases between. The CDR3 consists of 15 residues. Here the CDR3 reads CASSLEGTTLRTQYF. As DNA, the CDR3 is TGTGCCAGCAGCTTAGAGGGGACAACCCTCCGGACCCAGTACTTC.

This chain uses TRBV25-1 with TRBJ1-2; D gene uncertain. This CDR3 is 12 amino acids long. Germline V gene sequence: CDR1 MGHDK, CDR2 SYGVNS. The germline V and J ends were trimmed by 1 base and 7 bases, with 7 bases remaining between them. This CDR3 is CASSEFGRGYTF. Written as DNA, the CDR3 is TGTGCCAGCAGTGAATTCGGTCGTGGCTACACCTTC.

This clone was recorded only once. The chain links TRBV2 to TRBJ2-3; 7 positions match TRBD1. V lost 5 bases to trimming and J lost 4 bases; unmatched junction nucleotides: 6. Germline CDR1 and CDR2: SNHLY and FYNNEI. The CDR3 is made up of 14 amino acids. CDR3 DNA sequence: TGTGCCAGCAGTCGCCGGACAGGTCCAGATACGCAGTATTTT. Its protein is CASSRRTGPDTQYF.

The V and J genes are TRBV5-6 and TRBJ1-2; 12 nucleotides line up with TRBD1. The CDR3 totals 17 residues. Looked up from germline, CDR1 is SGHDT and CDR2 is YYEEEE. The V segment lost 4 bases and the J segment 2 bases; nucleotides outside the gene matches: 9. The CDR3 region is CASSTRDRGLMNYGYTF. In nucleotides, the CDR3 is TGTGCCAGCAGCACCCGGGACAGGGGGCTAATGAACTATGGCTACACCTTC.

J is TRBJ2-7 and V is TRBV27, with 11 bases identical to TRBD2. Unmatched junction bases numbered 18, after V lost 5 bases and J lost 6 bases. Germline values: CDR1 MNHEY, CDR2 SMNVEV (reference sequence). The CDR3 is 18 residues long. The CDR3 region has the DNA TGTGCCAGCAGTGGACCATTAGCGGGAGGGCCGATGGGACCCGAGCAGTACTTC. Encoded protein: CASSGPLAGGPMGPEQYF.

The chain links TRBV13 to TRBJ2-1; D is unresolved. The CDR3 loop spans 15 amino acids. V lost 0 bases to trimming and J lost 1 base, with 7 bases between them. Germline V gene data show CDR1 as PRHDT and CDR2 as FYEKMQ (reference sequence). The CDR3 here is CASSLGGRSYNEQFF. The DNA of the CDR3 is TGTGCCAGCAGCTTAGGAGGGCGGTCCTACAATGAGCAGTTCTTC.